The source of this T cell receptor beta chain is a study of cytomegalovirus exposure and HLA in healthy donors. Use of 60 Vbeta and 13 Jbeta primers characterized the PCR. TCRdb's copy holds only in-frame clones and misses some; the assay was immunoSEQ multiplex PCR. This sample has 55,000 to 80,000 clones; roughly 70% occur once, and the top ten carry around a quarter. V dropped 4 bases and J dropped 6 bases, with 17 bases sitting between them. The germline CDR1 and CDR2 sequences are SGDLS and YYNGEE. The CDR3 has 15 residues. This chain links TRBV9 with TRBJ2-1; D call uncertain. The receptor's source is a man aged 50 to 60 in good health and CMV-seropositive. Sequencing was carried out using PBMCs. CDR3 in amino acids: CASSFGGDVRNEQFF. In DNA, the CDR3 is TGTGCCAGCAGCTTCGGCGGTGATGTGCGCAATGAGCAGTTCTTC.